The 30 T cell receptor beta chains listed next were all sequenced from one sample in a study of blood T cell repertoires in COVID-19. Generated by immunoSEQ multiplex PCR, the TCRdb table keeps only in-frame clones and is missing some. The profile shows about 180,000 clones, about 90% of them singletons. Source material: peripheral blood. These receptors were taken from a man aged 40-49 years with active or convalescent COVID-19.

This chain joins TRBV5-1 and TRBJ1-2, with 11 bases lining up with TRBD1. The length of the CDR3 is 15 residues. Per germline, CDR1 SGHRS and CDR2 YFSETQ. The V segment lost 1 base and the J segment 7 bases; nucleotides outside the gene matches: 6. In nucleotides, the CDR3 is TGCGCCAGCAGCTTGTCATCCGGGACAGGGGGTGGCTACACCTTC. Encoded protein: CASSLSSGTGGGYTF.

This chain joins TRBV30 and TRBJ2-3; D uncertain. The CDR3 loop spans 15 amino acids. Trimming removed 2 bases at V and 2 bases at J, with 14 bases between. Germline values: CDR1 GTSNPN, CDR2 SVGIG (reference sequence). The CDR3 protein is CAWSLGSTSTDTQYF. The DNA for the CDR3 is TGTGCCTGGAGTTTGGGCTCCACCTCCACAGATACGCAGTATTTT.

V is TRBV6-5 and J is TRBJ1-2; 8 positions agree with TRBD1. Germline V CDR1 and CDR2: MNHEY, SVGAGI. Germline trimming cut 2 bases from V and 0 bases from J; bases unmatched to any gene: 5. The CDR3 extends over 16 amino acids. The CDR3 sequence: CASSYTGGATNYGYTF. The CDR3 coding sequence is TGTGCCAGCAGTTACACAGGGGGTGCGACTAACTATGGCTACACCTTC.

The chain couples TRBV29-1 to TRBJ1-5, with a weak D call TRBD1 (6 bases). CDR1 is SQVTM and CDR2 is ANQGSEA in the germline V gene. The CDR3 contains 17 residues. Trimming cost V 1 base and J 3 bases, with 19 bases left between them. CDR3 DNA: TGCAGCGTTGAAGCCGGTAGGCACAGGGACCCCAATCAGCCCCAGCATTTT. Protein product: CSVEAGRHRDPNQPQHF.

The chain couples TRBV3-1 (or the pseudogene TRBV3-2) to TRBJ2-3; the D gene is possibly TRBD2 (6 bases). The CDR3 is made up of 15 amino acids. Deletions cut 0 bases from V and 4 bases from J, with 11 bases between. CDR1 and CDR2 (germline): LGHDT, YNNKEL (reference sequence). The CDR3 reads CASSQEEGYPDTQYF. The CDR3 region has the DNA TGTGCCAGCAGCCAAGAGGAGGGATACCCAGATACGCAGTATTTT.

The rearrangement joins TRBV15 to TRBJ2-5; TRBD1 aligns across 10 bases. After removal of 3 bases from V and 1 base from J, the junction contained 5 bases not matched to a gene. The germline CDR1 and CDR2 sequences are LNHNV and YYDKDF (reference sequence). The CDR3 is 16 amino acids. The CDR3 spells CATSRWGQGSQETQYF. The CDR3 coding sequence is TGTGCCACCAGCAGGTGGGGACAGGGGTCCCAAGAGACCCAGTACTTC. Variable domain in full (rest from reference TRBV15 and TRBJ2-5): DAMVIQNPRYQVTQFGKPVTLSCSQTLNHNVMYWYQQKSSQAPKLLFHYYDKDFNNEADTPDNFQSRRPNTSFCFLDIRSPGLGDTAMYLCATSRWGQGSQETQYFGPGTRLLVL.

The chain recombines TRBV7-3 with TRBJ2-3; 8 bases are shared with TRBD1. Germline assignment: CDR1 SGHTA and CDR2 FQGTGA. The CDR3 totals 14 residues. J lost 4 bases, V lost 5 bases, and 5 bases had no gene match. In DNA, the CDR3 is TGTGCCAGCAGCAGACAGGGGCCCCCAGATACGCAGTATTTT. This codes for CASSRQGPPDTQYF. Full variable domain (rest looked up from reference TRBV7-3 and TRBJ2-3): GAGVSQTPSNKVTEKGKYVELRCDPISGHTALYWYRQSLGQGPEFLIYFQGTGAADDSGLPNDRFFAVRPEGSVSTLKIQRTERGDSAVYLCASSRQGPPDTQYFGPGTRLTVL.

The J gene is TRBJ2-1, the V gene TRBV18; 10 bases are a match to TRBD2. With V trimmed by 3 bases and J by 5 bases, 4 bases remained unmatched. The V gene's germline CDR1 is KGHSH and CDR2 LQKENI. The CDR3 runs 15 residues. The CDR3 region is CASSPGSGGHNEQFF. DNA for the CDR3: TGTGCCAGCTCACCGGGTAGCGGGGGGCACAATGAGCAGTTCTTC.

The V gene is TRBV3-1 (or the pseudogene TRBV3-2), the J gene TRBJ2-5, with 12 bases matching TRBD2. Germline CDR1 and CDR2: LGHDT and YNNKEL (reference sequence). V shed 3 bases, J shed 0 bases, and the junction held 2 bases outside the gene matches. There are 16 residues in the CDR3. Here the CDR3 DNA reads TGTGCCAGCAGCCAGACTAGCGGGGGTAACCAAGAGACCCAGTACTTC. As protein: CASSQTSGGNQETQYF.

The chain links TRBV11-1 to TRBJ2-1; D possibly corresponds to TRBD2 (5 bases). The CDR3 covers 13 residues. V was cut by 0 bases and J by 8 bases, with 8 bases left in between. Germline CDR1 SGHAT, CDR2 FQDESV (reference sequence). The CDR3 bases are TGTGCCAGCAGCTTAGCCCCGGGGTATGAGCAGTTCTTC. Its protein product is CASSLAPGYEQFF.

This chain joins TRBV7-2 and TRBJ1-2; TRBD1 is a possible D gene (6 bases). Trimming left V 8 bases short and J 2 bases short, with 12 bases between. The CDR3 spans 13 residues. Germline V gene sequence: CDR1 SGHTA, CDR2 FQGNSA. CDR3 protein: CASSRDKNYGYTF. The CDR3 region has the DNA TGTGCCAGCTCCCGGGACAAGAACTATGGCTACACCTTC.

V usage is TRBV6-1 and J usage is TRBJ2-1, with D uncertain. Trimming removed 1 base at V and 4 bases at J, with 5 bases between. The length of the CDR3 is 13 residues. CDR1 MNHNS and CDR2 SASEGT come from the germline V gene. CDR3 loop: CASSEGTYNEQFF. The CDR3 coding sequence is TGTGCCAGCAGTGAAGGAACTTACAATGAGCAGTTCTTC.

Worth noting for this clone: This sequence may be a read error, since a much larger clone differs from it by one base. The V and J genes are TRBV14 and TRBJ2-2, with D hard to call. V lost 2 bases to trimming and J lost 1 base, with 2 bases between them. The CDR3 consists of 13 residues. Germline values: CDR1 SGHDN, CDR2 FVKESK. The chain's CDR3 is CASSQQNTGELFF. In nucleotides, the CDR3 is TGTGCCAGCAGCCAACAGAACACCGGGGAGCTGTTTTTT. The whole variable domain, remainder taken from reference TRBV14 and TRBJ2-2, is EAGVTQFPSHSVIEKGQTVTLRCDPISGHDNLYWYRRVMGKEIKFLLHFVKESKQDESGMPNNRFLAERTGGTYSTLKVQPAELEDSGVYFCASSQQNTGELFFGEGSRLTVL.

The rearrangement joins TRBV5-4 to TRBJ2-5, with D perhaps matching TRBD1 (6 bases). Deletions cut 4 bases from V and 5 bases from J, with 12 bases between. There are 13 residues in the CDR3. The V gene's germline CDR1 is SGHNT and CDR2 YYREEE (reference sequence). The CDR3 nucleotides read TGTGCCAGCAGCCAGGGGATGAAGGAGACCCAGTACTTC. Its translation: CASSQGMKETQYF.

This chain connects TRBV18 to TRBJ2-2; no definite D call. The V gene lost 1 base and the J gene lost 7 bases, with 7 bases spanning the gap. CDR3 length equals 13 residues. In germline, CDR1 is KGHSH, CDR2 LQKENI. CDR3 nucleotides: TGTGCCAGCTCACCACGGAGTGACGGGGAGCTGTTTTTT. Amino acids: CASSPRSDGELFF.

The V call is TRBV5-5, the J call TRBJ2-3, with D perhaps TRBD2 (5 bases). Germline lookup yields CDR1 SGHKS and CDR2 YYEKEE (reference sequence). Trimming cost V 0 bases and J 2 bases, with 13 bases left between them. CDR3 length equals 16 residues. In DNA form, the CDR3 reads TGTGCCAGCAGCTTGGTGGGAGCAATGCCCACAGATACGCAGTATTTT. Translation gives CASSLVGAMPTDTQYF. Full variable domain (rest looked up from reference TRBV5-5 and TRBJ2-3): DAGVTQSPTHLIKTRGQQVTLRCSPISGHKSVSWYQQVLGQGPQFIFQYYEKEERGRGNFPDRFSARQFPNYSSELNVNALLLGDSALYLCASSLVGAMPTDTQYFGPGTRLTVL.

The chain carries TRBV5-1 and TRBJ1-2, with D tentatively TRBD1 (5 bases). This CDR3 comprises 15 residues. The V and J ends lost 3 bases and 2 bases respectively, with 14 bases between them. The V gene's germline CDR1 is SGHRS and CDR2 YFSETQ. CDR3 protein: CASSWDGEGNYGYTF. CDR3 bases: TGCGCCAGCAGCTGGGACGGGGAGGGGAACTATGGCTACACCTTC.

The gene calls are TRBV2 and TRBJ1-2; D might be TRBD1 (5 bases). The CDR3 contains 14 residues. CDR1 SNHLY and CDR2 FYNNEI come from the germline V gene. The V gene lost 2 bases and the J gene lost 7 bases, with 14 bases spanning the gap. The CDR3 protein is CASSERQGPGGYTF. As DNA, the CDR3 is TGTGCCAGCAGTGAAAGGCAGGGCCCAGGTGGCTACACCTTC.

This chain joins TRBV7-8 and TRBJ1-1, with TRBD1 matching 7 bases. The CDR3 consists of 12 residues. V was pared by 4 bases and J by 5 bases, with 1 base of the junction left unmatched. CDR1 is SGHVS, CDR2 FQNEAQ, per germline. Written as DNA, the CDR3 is TGTGCCAGCAGCTCAGGGGGAACTGAAGCTTTCTTT. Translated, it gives CASSSGGTEAFF.

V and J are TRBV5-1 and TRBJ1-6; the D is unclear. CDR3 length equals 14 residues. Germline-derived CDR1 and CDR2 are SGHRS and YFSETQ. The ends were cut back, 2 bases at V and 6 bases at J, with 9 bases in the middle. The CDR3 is CASSLEGFNSPLHF. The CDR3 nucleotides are TGCGCCAGCAGCTTAGAGGGTTTTAATTCACCCCTCCACTTT.

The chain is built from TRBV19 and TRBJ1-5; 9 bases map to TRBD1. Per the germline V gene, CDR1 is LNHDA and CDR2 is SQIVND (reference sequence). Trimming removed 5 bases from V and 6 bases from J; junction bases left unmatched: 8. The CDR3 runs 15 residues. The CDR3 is CASSPTGGRSQPQHF. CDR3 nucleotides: TGTGCCAGTAGTCCGACAGGGGGGAGGAGTCAGCCCCAGCATTTT.

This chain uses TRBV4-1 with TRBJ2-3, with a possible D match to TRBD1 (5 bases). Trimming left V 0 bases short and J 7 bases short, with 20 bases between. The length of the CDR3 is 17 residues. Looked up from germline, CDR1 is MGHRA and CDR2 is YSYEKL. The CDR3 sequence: CASSQDIETEKSYTQYF. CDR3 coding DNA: TGCGCCAGCAGCCAAGATATTGAGACAGAAAAATCTTATACGCAGTATTTT.

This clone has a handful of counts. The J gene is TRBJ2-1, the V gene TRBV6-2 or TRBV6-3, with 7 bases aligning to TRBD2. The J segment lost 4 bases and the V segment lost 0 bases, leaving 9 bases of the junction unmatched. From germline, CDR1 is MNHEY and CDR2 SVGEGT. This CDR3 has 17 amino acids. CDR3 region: CASSYSPPSGIYNEQFF. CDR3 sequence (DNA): TGTGCCAGCAGTTACTCCCCTCCTAGCGGAATTTACAATGAGCAGTTCTTC.

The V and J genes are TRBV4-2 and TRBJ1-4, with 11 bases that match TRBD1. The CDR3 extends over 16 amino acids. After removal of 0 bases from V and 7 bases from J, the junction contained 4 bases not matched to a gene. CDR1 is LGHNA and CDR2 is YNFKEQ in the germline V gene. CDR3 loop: CASSQETGTGGEKLFF. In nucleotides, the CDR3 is TGTGCCAGCAGCCAAGAGACCGGGACAGGGGGTGAAAAACTGTTTTTT.

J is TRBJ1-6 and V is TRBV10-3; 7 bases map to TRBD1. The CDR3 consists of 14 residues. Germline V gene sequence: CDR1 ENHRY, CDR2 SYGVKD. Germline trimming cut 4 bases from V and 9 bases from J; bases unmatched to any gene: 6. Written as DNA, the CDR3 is TGTGCCATCAGTGTGGAGGGGGCAAGTTCACCCCTCCACTTT. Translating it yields CAISVEGASSPLHF.

The CDR3 reads CASSPGYRESEAFF. The CDR3 DNA is TGCGCCAGCAGCCCTGGCTACAGGGAGAGTGAAGCTTTCTTT. V gene TRBV5-1 combines with J gene TRBJ1-1, with a weak D call TRBD1 (6 bases). Germline CDR1 and CDR2: SGHRS and YFSETQ. This CDR3 is built from 14 residues. V gave up 4 bases and J gave up 7 bases, with 17 bases separating them.

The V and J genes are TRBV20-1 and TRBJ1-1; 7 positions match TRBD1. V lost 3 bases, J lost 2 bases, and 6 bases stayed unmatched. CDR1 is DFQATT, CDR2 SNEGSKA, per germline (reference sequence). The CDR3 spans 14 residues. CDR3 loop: CSASPRGHNTEAFF. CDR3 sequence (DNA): TGCAGTGCTAGTCCTAGGGGGCATAACACTGAAGCTTTCTTT.

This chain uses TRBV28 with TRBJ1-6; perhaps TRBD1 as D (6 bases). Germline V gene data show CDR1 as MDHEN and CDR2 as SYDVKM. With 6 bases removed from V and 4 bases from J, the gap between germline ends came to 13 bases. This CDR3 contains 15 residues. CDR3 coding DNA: TGTGCCAGCAGGGATACACAGGGATATAATTCACCCCTCCACTTT. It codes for CASRDTQGYNSPLHF. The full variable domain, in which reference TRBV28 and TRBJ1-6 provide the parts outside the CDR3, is DVKVTQSSRYLVKRTGEKVFLECVQDMDHENMFWYRQDPGLGLRLIYFSYDVKMKEKGDIPEGYSVSREKKERFSLILESASTNQTSMYLCASRDTQGYNSPLHFGNGTRLTVT.

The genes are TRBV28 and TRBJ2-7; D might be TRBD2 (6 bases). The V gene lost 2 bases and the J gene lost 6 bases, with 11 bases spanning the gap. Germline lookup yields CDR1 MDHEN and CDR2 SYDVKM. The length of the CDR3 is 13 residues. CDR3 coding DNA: TGTGCCAGCAGTTTAGGGCAGGGAGGCGAGCAGTACTTC. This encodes CASSLGQGGEQYF.

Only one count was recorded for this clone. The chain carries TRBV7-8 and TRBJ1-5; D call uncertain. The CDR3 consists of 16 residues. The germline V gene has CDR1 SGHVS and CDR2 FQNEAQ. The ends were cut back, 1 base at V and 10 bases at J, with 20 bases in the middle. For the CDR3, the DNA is TGTGCCAGCAGCTTAGGTTCCGGGTCCCTGGAGGGACCCCAGCATTTT. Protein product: CASSLGSGSLEGPQHF.